The clone carrying this T cell receptor (beta chain) came up many times. Trimming pared 0 bases from V and 7 bases from J, leaving 16 bases between. This CDR3 is 15 amino acids long. CDR1 and CDR2 (germline): SEHNR, FQNEAQ (reference sequence). Each CDR3 protein is one row after TCRdb ran MiXCR on the 5' RACE reads. The table records under 85,000 distinct CDR3 sequences, over 10% of them present only once. This specimen comes from a study of early T cells in non-severe SARS-CoV-2 infection. Input material: whole blood. The receptor was derived from an adult who was a healthcare worker with PCR-confirmed SARS-CoV-2 infection or an uninfected control (not recorded which). The J gene is TRBJ2-7, the V gene TRBV7-9; D is possibly TRBD1 (5 bases). The CDR3 DNA reads as TGTGCCAGCAGCTTAGCAGGGGCTCCGTCCAAAGAGCAGTACTTC. It encodes CASSLAGAPSKEQYF.